This T cell receptor (beta chain) was captured by sequencing in a study of T cells in tuberculosis. Overall study context: T cells were selected with CD1B tetramers loaded with glucose monomycolate. IGRA-negative adolescents, IGRA-positive adolescents with latent tuberculosis and adults with active tuberculosis formed this South African cohort.

CDR3 size: 15 residues. CDR1 is LGHNA and CDR2 is YSLEER in the germline V gene. V shed 0 bases and J shed 5 bases, with 11 bases lying between them. Time point meaning: new active TB diagnosis, blood taken before or within 7 days of starting treatment. Regarding the study as a whole: Active tuberculosis alpha repertoires lay closer to GMM-specific TCRs than controls'. Using the GMM-specific repertoire gave more than 85% accuracy versus approximately 70% with motifs.

Assay used: immunoSEQ multiplex PCR; TCRdb lists only in-frame clones, some missing. Here the sample spans about 33,000 clones, 87% being singletons. About this clone: Antigen specificity is unknown.

V is TRBV4-3 and J is TRBJ2-1; perhaps TRBD2 as D (6 bases). This TCR was recovered from an adult with tuberculosis. Sample: PBMCs, taken at tuberculosis diagnosis. As DNA, the CDR3 is TGCGCCAGCAGCCAAGAAGGCGGGATTAACAATGAGCAGTTCTTC. This encodes CASSQEGGINNEQFF.